Listed below are T cell receptor beta chains from one sample, sequenced in a study of T cells after yellow fever vaccination. Each CDR3 protein gets one entry after TCRdb re-called the 5' RACE reads with MiXCR. The table has some 120,000 distinct CDR3 sequences, 6.5% to 8% seen once. The source was CD4+ T cells sorted from PBMCs, collected about 10 days after the first yellow fever vaccination. Source of these receptors: a man between 18 and 29 years old who received the YFV17D yellow fever vaccine. CDR3s include the opening cysteine and the closing phenylalanine or tryptophan. A D gene is named only where the DNA matches it firmly. Only part of the rows carry a size: once, few, many, or a class if the clone is expanded.

d_call j_call v_call clone_size cdr3_length cdr3_nt cdr3_aa
. TRBJ1-2 TRBV5-4 many 15 TGTGCCAGCAGCTTGGGGGGGTCCTCCTCCGCGGGCTACACCTTC CASSLGGSSSAGYTF
TRBD2 TRBJ2-7 TRBV4-3 . 15 TGCGCCAGCAGCCAAGGCGGGGGTGATAAGGACGAGCAGTACTTC CASSQGGGDKDEQYF
TRBD2 TRBJ2-5 TRBV20-1 many 13 TGCAGTGCTCGCGGGACTAGCCGGGAGACCCAGTACTTC CSARGTSRETQYF
. TRBJ2-3 TRBV12-3/TRBV12-4 many 11 TGTGCCAGCGGGGAGTCAGATACGCAGTATTTT CASGESDTQYF
TRBD1 TRBJ2-7 TRBV11-2 many 14 TGTGCCAGCAGCTGGCGACAGGGTTGGGACGAGCAGTACTTC CASSWRQGWDEQYF
TRBD1 TRBJ2-3 TRBV7-2 many 14 TGTGCCGACAGGGTTGGGTCTAGCACAGATACGCAGTATTTT CADRVGSSTDTQYF
. TRBJ2-5 TRBV6-2/TRBV6-3 many 12 TGTGCCAGCAGTTACTCGACAGAGACCCAGTACTTC CASSYSTETQYF
. TRBJ1-2 TRBV7-9 many 12 TGTGCCAGCAGCTTAACCGTCTATGGCTACACCTTC CASSLTVYGYTF
TRBD1 TRBJ1-5 TRBV6-1 few 14 TGTGCCAGCAATGACAGGGAGCGGAACCAGCCCCAGCATTTT CASNDRERNQPQHF
. TRBJ2-7 TRBV24-1 few 18 TGTGCCACCAGTGATTTCGCCTCAGGACGCGGGCGGTCCTACGAGCAGTACTTC CATSDFASGRGRSYEQYF
. TRBJ2-6 TRBV6-2/TRBV6-3 many 14 TGTGCCAGCTTCCAGGGCTCTGGGGCCAACGTCCTGACTTTC CASFQGSGANVLTF